These T cell receptor beta chains were read from a single sample in a study of technical replicates of blood from a few donors. The assay was immunoSEQ multiplex PCR, and TCRdb's table has in-frame clones only and misses some. The profile covers 55,000 to 65,000 clones, with about 94% appearing a single time and roughly 4% taken by the ten largest. The sample was PBMCs. All receptors come from a human donor in good health. Some clones in this sample may be carry-over from other donors' samples. Both conserved end residues are part of each CDR3. D genes are given only for firm matches. Size values are once, few and many counts, or a class for expanded clones, and some rows have none.

D gene: TRBD2; J gene: TRBJ2-6; clone size: -; V gene: TRBV7-2; CDR3 protein: CASSLTTSGTGANVLTF; CDR3 DNA: TGTGCCAGCAGCTTAACGACTAGCGGGACTGGGGCCAACGTCCTGACTTTC
D gene: -; J gene: TRBJ2-1; clone size: -; V gene: TRBV7-3; CDR3 protein: CASSLDYSTEQFF; CDR3 DNA: TGTGCCAGCAGCTTAGACTACAGTACTGAGCAGTTCTTC
D gene: -; J gene: TRBJ1-1; clone size: -; V gene: TRBV5-4; CDR3 protein: CASSRFRGPGTEAFF; CDR3 DNA: TGTGCCAGCAGCAGATTCAGGGGACCGGGCACTGAAGCTTTCTTT
D gene: TRBD2; J gene: TRBJ2-7; clone size: -; V gene: TRBV2; CDR3 protein: CASSPPVTSGPYEQYF; CDR3 DNA: TGTGCCAGCAGCCCCCCGGTGACTAGCGGACCCTACGAGCAGTACTTC
D gene: -; J gene: TRBJ2-7; clone size: -; V gene: TRBV5-1; CDR3 protein: CASSLGESTGYEQYF; CDR3 DNA: TGCGCCAGCAGCCTGGGGGAGTCCACCGGGTACGAGCAGTACTTC
D gene: -; J gene: TRBJ1-1; clone size: -; V gene: TRBV11-1; CDR3 protein: CASSRQENTEAFF; CDR3 DNA: TGTGCCAGCAGCAGACAGGAAAACACTGAAGCTTTCTTT
D gene: TRBD1; J gene: TRBJ1-2; clone size: -; V gene: TRBV14; CDR3 protein: CASSQGFSFMTGTVNYGYTF; CDR3 DNA: TGTGCCAGCAGCCAAGGATTCTCGTTCATGACCGGGACAGTCAACTATGGCTACACCTTC
D gene: -; J gene: TRBJ1-6; clone size: -; V gene: TRBV10-3; CDR3 protein: CAISGGQGYLHF; CDR3 DNA: TGTGCCATCAGCGGGGGGCAGGGGTACCTCCACTTT
D gene: TRBD2; J gene: TRBJ2-3; clone size: -; V gene: TRBV7-2; CDR3 protein: CASSWATSGGQDTQYF; CDR3 DNA: TGTGCCAGCAGCTGGGCGACTAGCGGGGGGCAAGATACGCAGTATTTT
D gene: TRBD2; J gene: TRBJ2-7; clone size: -; V gene: TRBV7-8; CDR3 protein: CASSFGLAGVEQYF; CDR3 DNA: TGTGCCAGCAGCTTTGGACTAGCGGGAGTCGAGCAGTACTTC
D gene: TRBD1; J gene: TRBJ1-2; clone size: -; V gene: TRBV6-1; CDR3 protein: CASRGTGDSNYGYTF; CDR3 DNA: TGTGCCAGCAGGGGGACAGGGGATTCTAACTATGGCTACACCTTC
D gene: -; J gene: TRBJ1-1; clone size: -; V gene: TRBV2; CDR3 protein: CASSAFVGMNTEAFF; CDR3 DNA: TGTGCCAGCAGCGCCTTTGTGGGCATGAACACTGAAGCTTTCTTT
D gene: TRBD2; J gene: TRBJ2-3; clone size: -; V gene: TRBV5-1; CDR3 protein: CASSLTGGNTDTQYF; CDR3 DNA: TGCGCCAGCAGCTTGACGGGGGGGAACACAGATACGCAGTATTTT
D gene: TRBD2; J gene: TRBJ2-1; clone size: -; V gene: TRBV18; CDR3 protein: CASSPGLAGSYNEQFF; CDR3 DNA: TGTGCCAGCTCACCGGGACTAGCGGGATCCTACAATGAGCAGTTCTTC
D gene: TRBD2; J gene: TRBJ2-4; clone size: -; V gene: TRBV5-1; CDR3 protein: CASSLVAGDIQYF; CDR3 DNA: TGCGCCAGCAGCTTGGTAGCGGGAGACATTCAGTACTTC
D gene: TRBD2; J gene: TRBJ2-1; clone size: -; V gene: TRBV2; CDR3 protein: CASRGGRAYNEQFF; CDR3 DNA: TGTGCCAGCCGAGGCGGGAGGGCCTACAATGAGCAGTTCTTC
D gene: TRBD1; J gene: TRBJ2-2; clone size: -; V gene: TRBV6-4; CDR3 protein: CASSKTGTGELFF; CDR3 DNA: TGTGCCAGCAGTAAGACAGGGACCGGGGAGCTGTTTTTT
D gene: TRBD2; J gene: TRBJ2-7; clone size: -; V gene: TRBV28; CDR3 protein: CASSFGGGPYEQYF; CDR3 DNA: TGTGCCAGCAGTTTTGGCGGGGGGCCCTACGAGCAGTACTTC
D gene: -; J gene: TRBJ1-1; clone size: -; V gene: TRBV5-1; CDR3 protein: CASSPSVSGGGLNTEAFF; CDR3 DNA: TGCGCCAGCAGCCCGTCCGTATCGGGGGGGGGACTGAACACTGAAGCTTTCTTT
D gene: -; J gene: TRBJ2-5; clone size: once; V gene: TRBV7-2; CDR3 protein: CASSLRTGLQETQYF; CDR3 DNA: TGTGCCAGCAGCCTCCGGACAGGACTACAAGAGACCCAGTACTTC
D gene: TRBD1; J gene: TRBJ1-4; clone size: -; V gene: TRBV6-5; CDR3 protein: CASSQDRANEKLFF; CDR3 DNA: TGTGCCAGCAGCCAGGACAGGGCTAATGAAAAACTGTTTTTT
D gene: -; J gene: TRBJ2-2; clone size: -; V gene: TRBV19; CDR3 protein: CASSMAVRGELFF; CDR3 DNA: TGTGCCAGTAGTATGGCAGTCAGGGGGGAGCTGTTTTTT
D gene: -; J gene: TRBJ2-7; clone size: -; V gene: TRBV29-1; CDR3 protein: CSVSGGGDRGFYEQYF; CDR3 DNA: TGCAGCGTTTCTGGGGGAGGAGACAGAGGCTTTTACGAGCAGTACTTC
D gene: -; J gene: TRBJ1-2; clone size: -; V gene: TRBV7-2; CDR3 protein: CASSLASGVYRGYTF; CDR3 DNA: TGTGCCAGCAGCTTAGCGTCGGGGGTTTATCGAGGCTACACCTTC
D gene: TRBD2; J gene: TRBJ2-3; clone size: -; V gene: TRBV7-8; CDR3 protein: CASSFRASGADTQYF; CDR3 DNA: TGTGCCAGCAGCTTTCGGGCTAGCGGCGCAGATACGCAGTATTTT
D gene: -; J gene: TRBJ1-2; clone size: -; V gene: TRBV29-1; CDR3 protein: CSVGDSGTSYGYTF; CDR3 DNA: TGCAGCGTTGGGGACTCCGGGACGAGCTATGGCTACACCTTC
D gene: TRBD2; J gene: TRBJ2-2; clone size: -; V gene: TRBV6-5; CDR3 protein: CASKVAGATPGELFF; CDR3 DNA: TGTGCCAGCAAAGTAGCGGGAGCCACCCCCGGGGAGCTGTTTTTT
D gene: -; J gene: TRBJ1-2; clone size: -; V gene: TRBV4-3; CDR3 protein: CASSQGPAGSLYGYTF; CDR3 DNA: TGCGCCAGCAGCCAAGGCCCGGCAGGGTCCCTCTATGGCTACACCTTC
D gene: -; J gene: TRBJ2-3; clone size: -; V gene: TRBV11-1; CDR3 protein: CASSRQAFPTTDTQYF; CDR3 DNA: TGTGCCAGCAGCCGACAAGCATTCCCCACTACAGATACGCAGTATTTT
D gene: -; J gene: TRBJ1-2; clone size: -; V gene: TRBV6-1; CDR3 protein: CASSEPGLLTNYGYTF; CDR3 DNA: TGTGCCAGCAGTGAACCTGGCCTACTAACTAACTATGGCTACACCTTC
D gene: -; J gene: TRBJ2-2; clone size: -; V gene: TRBV7-2; CDR3 protein: CASSLIGLAPTGELFF; CDR3 DNA: TGTGCCAGCAGCTTAATCGGGCTAGCCCCCACCGGGGAGCTGTTTTTT
D gene: TRBD2; J gene: TRBJ2-7; clone size: -; V gene: TRBV30; CDR3 protein: CAWRLAGDYEQYF; CDR3 DNA: TGTGCCTGGAGACTAGCGGGAGACTACGAGCAGTACTTC
D gene: -; J gene: TRBJ1-1; clone size: -; V gene: TRBV6-6; CDR3 protein: CASSYGRAPEAFF; CDR3 DNA: TGTGCCAGCAGTTACGGGCGGGCCCCTGAAGCTTTCTTT
D gene: TRBD2; J gene: TRBJ2-7; clone size: -; V gene: TRBV11-2; CDR3 protein: CASSLAGPTSGSYEQYF; CDR3 DNA: TGTGCCAGCAGCTTAGCAGGCCCGACTAGCGGGAGTTACGAGCAGTACTTC
D gene: TRBD1; J gene: TRBJ1-2; clone size: -; V gene: TRBV5-4; CDR3 protein: CASSPGQSYGYTF; CDR3 DNA: TGTGCCAGCAGCCCGGGACAGAGCTATGGCTACACCTTC
D gene: TRBD2; J gene: TRBJ2-1; clone size: -; V gene: TRBV4-1; CDR3 protein: CASSPVASGSNNEQFF; CDR3 DNA: TGCGCCAGCAGCCCTGTGGCTAGCGGGAGTAATAATGAGCAGTTCTTC
D gene: TRBD2; J gene: TRBJ2-2; clone size: once; V gene: TRBV5-1; CDR3 protein: CASSLPELAGFSGELFF; CDR3 DNA: TGCGCCAGCAGCTTGCCCGAGTTAGCGGGTTTCTCTGGGGAGCTGTTTTTT
D gene: TRBD2; J gene: TRBJ2-3; clone size: -; V gene: TRBV5-4; CDR3 protein: CASSFRTSGTDTQYF; CDR3 DNA: TGTGCCAGCAGCTTTCGAACTAGCGGCACAGATACGCAGTATTTT